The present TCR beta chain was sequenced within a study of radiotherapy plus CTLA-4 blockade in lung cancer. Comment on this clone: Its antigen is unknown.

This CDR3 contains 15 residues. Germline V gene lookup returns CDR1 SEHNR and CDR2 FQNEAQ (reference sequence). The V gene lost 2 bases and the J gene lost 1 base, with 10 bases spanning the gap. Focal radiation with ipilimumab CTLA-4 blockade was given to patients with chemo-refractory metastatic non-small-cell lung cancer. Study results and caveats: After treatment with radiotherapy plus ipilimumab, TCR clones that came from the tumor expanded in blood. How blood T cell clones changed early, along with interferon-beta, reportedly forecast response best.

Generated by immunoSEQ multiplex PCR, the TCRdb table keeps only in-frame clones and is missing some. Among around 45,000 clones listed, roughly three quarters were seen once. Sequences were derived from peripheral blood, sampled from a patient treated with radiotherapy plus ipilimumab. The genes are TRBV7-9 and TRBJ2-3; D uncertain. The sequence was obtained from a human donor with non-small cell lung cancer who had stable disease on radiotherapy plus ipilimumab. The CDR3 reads CASSLIRPGTDTQYF. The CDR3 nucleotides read TGTGCCAGCAGCTTAATCAGACCTGGCACAGATACGCAGTATTTT.